This T cell receptor beta chain is drawn from a study of control samples from healthy donors and cancer patients. CDR1 and CDR2 from the germline V gene are SNHLY and FYNNEI. J gave up 5 bases and V 4 bases, and 5 bases lay outside the gene matches. CDR3 length: 15 amino acids. Profiled with immunoSEQ multiplex PCR; TCRdb holds only in-frame clones, not every one. The table lists roughly 150,000 clones, about 94% of them singletons. The sequenced sample was blood. The rearrangement uses TRBV2 and TRBJ2-2; TRBD1 aligns across 9 bases. This TCR was recovered from a woman in her twenties or thirties in good health. The chain's CDR3 is CASSGDRVGTGELFF. The CDR3 nucleotides are TGTGCCAGCAGTGGGGACAGGGTAGGAACCGGGGAGCTGTTTTTT.